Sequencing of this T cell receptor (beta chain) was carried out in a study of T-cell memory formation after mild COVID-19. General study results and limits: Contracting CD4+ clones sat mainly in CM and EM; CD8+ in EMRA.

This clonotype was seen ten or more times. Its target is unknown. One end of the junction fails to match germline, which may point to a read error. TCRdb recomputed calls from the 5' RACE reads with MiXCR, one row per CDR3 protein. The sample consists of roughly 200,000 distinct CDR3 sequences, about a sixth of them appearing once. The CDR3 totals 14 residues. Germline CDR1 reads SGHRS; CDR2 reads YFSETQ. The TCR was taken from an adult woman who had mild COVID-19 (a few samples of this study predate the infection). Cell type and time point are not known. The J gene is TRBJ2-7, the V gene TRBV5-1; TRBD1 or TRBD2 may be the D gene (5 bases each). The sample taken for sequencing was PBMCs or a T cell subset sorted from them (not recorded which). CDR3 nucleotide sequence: TGTGCCAGCAGTTCGAGGGGATTAAGCTACGAGCAGTACTTC. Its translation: CASSSRGLSYEQYF. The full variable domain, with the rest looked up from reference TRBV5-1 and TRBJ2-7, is KAGVTQTPRYLIKTRGQQVTLSCSPISGHRSVSWYQQTPGQGLQFLFEYFSETQRNKGNFPGRFSGRQFSNSRSEMNVSTLELGDSALYLCASSSRGLSYEQYFGPGTRLTVT.